Listed below are T cell receptor beta chains from one sample, sequenced in a study of cytomegalovirus exposure and HLA in healthy donors. Produced via immunoSEQ multiplex PCR; TCRdb's table is partial and in-frame only. This table holds fewer than 85,000 clones, 72% found once. Sequencing was performed on PBMCs. Every receptor here comes from a woman aged 40 to 50 in good health and CMV-seropositive. Each CDR3 is given with its conserved first and last residue. D genes are given only for firm matches. The size entry is marked missing in some rows and otherwise reads once, few, many or a size class.

J gene,V gene,clone size,D gene,CDR3 length,CDR3 DNA,CDR3 protein
TRBJ2-7,TRBV30,.,.,14,TGTGCCTGGAGTACCGGGACTGGGCCTTACGAGCAGTACTTC,CAWSTGTGPYEQYF
TRBJ2-3,TRBV2,.,.,16,TGTGCCAGCAAGGAGGGTTCGATTGGTCGGACAGATACGCAGTATTTT,CASKEGSIGRTDTQYF
TRBJ1-1,TRBV18,.,.,15,TGTGCCAGCTCTCGGCCGGGACAATCGAACACTGAAGCTTTCTTT,CASSRPGQSNTEAFF
TRBJ1-6,TRBV13,.,.,14,TGTGCCAGCGCCCACTCACAGGTTAATTCACCCCTCCACTTT,CASAHSQVNSPLHF
TRBJ1-5,TRBV18,.,.,18,TGTGCCAGCTCAAACATGGTCGAAGGGGTGGGTAGCAATCAGCCCCAGCATTTT,CASSNMVEGVGSNQPQHF
TRBJ1-1,TRBV5-1,few,TRBD1,14,TGCGCCAGCAGCTTGGCAGGGGGTGGGACTGAAGCTTTCTTT,CASSLAGGGTEAFF
TRBJ2-5,TRBV4-1,.,TRBD1,20,TGCGCCAGCAGCCAAGGGACAGGGGGCGCCTGGTCAGAAGAAAAAGAGACCCAGTACTTC,CASSQGTGGAWSEEKETQYF
TRBJ2-1,TRBV4-3,.,.,15,TGCGCCAGCAGCCAAGGGGCTGATGAAACAGCTGAGCAGTTCTTC,CASSQGADETAEQFF
TRBJ2-5,TRBV5-1,.,TRBD1,15,TGCGCCAGCAGCTCGGAGGGACAGGGGTGGGAGACCCAGTACTTC,CASSSEGQGWETQYF
TRBJ2-3,TRBV30,.,.,14,TGTGCCTGGAGTGTGGCAGGGTTTAGAGATACGCAGTATTTT,CAWSVAGFRDTQYF
TRBJ1-5,TRBV6-1,few,.,11,TGTGCCAGCAGTACTTTTGAGCCCCAGCATTTT,CASSTFEPQHF
TRBJ1-5,TRBV6-5,.,.,14,TGTGCCAGCAGTTACACAGGGAGTGGTCAGCCCCAGCATTTT,CASSYTGSGQPQHF
TRBJ1-4,TRBV5-4,.,TRBD1,14,TGTGCCAGCAGCTCGGGACAGACTAATGAAAAACTGTTTTTT,CASSSGQTNEKLFF
TRBJ2-7,TRBV27,.,TRBD1,14,TGTGCCAGCTCCTCGGGACAGAGACCATACGAGCAGTACTTC,CASSSGQRPYEQYF
TRBJ2-5,TRBV2,.,TRBD2,16,TGTGCCAGCACCCCGGGGCTAGCGGGACCCCAAGAGACCCAGTACTTC,CASTPGLAGPQETQYF
TRBJ1-1,TRBV7-2,.,TRBD1,14,TGTGCCAGCAGCCCGGGACAGGCTGACGCTGAAGCTTTCTTT,CASSPGQADAEAFF
TRBJ1-1,TRBV30,.,.,14,TGTGCCTGGAGACAGGGTTCGGCGGGCACTGAAGCTTTCTTT,CAWRQGSAGTEAFF
TRBJ1-1,TRBV6-1,.,TRBD1,14,TGTGCCAGCAGTGGGGCAGGGGGTGTCACTGAAGCTTTCTTT,CASSGAGGVTEAFF
TRBJ2-7,TRBV27,.,TRBD1,15,TGTGCCAGCAGCGTCACCGGGACAGGGGGCCACGAGCAGTACTTC,CASSVTGTGGHEQYF
TRBJ1-3,TRBV7-9,.,.,13,TGTGCCAGCAGCCCACAGTTCGGAAACACCATATATTTT,CASSPQFGNTIYF
TRBJ1-3,TRBV6-1,few,TRBD1,14,TGTGCCACGGATCCAGGGGGCCATGGAAACACCATATATTTT,CATDPGGHGNTIYF
TRBJ1-6,TRBV5-1,.,.,15,TGCGCCAGCAGCACGGGAAGAACAGTTAATTCACCCCTCCACTTT,CASSTGRTVNSPLHF
TRBJ2-1,TRBV10-3,.,.,15,TGTGCCATCAGTGAAAGAAGCGGTTCCTACAATGAGCAGTTCTTC,CAISERSGSYNEQFF
TRBJ2-7,TRBV27,.,.,16,TGTGCCAGCAGTTTGCGGGTCGGGGTAGGCTCCTACGAGCAGTACTTC,CASSLRVGVGSYEQYF
TRBJ1-5,TRBV28,.,.,14,TGTGCCAGCAGTTTTACGACAGTCTCTCAGCCCCAGCATTTT,CASSFTTVSQPQHF
TRBJ1-2,TRBV29-1,.,TRBD1,11,TGCAGCTTCGACAGGGGTTATGGCTACACCTTC,CSFDRGYGYTF
TRBJ2-7,TRBV4-1,.,.,15,TGCGCCAGCAGCCGATTACAGGGCCCTCCCTACGAGCAGTACTTC,CASSRLQGPPYEQYF
TRBJ1-1,TRBV6-5,.,TRBD1,14,TGTGCCAGCAGTTCCACACAGGGGACCACTGAAGCTTTCTTT,CASSSTQGTTEAFF
TRBJ1-2,TRBV19,.,.,15,TGTGCCAGTAGTCCACAGGGAATGAGTAACTATGGCTACACCTTC,CASSPQGMSNYGYTF
TRBJ1-2,TRBV6-5,few,.,13,TGTGCCACTTCATTTATGTCGGGTTATGGCTACACCTTC,CATSFMSGYGYTF
TRBJ2-5,TRBV27,.,.,14,TGTGCCAGCAGTTTGAAGGGTCGGGGGGAGACCCAGTACTTC,CASSLKGRGETQYF
TRBJ1-1,TRBV5-6,.,TRBD1,14,TGTGCCAGCAGCGAGGGGACAGCGAACACTGAAGCTTTCTTT,CASSEGTANTEAFF
TRBJ1-6,TRBV4-1,few,TRBD1,16,TGCGCCAGCAGCCAAGGTCTGGACAGGGTAGATTCACCCCTCCACTTT,CASSQGLDRVDSPLHF
TRBJ1-2,TRBV2,.,.,13,TGTGCCACCAAAGGCGGGGTCTCCTATGGCTACACCTTC,CATKGGVSYGYTF
TRBJ1-3,TRBV7-9,.,.,15,TGTGCCAGCAGCCGACCGGGGAGCACAAGAAACACCATATATTTT,CASSRPGSTRNTIYF
TRBJ2-3,TRBV27,.,.,13,TGTGCCAGCTGGAGAGTTGACACAGATACGCAGTATTTT,CASWRVDTDTQYF
TRBJ2-1,TRBV9,.,.,14,TGTGCCAGCAGCGTTATGCCTAGAGGTGATGAGCAGTTCTTC,CASSVMPRGDEQFF
TRBJ2-5,TRBV7-9,.,.,13,TGTGCCAGCAGCCTCAGGGTTGAAGAGACCCAGTACTTC,CASSLRVEETQYF
TRBJ1-3,TRBV10-3,.,.,15,TGTGCCATCAGTGAGTCGACATTCTCTGGAAACACCATATATTTT,CAISESTFSGNTIYF
TRBJ1-4,TRBV28,.,.,15,TGTGCCAGCAGTTTAGCTTCGCGGGGTAATGAAAAACTGTTTTTT,CASSLASRGNEKLFF
TRBJ2-7,TRBV10-1,few,.,11,TGCGCCAGTTCAGCAGGGTATGAGCAGTACTTC,CASSAGYEQYF
TRBJ2-1,TRBV5-1,.,TRBD2,16,TGCGCCAGCAGCTGGAGACCGAGCGGGGGCCACAATGAGCAGTTCTTC,CASSWRPSGGHNEQFF